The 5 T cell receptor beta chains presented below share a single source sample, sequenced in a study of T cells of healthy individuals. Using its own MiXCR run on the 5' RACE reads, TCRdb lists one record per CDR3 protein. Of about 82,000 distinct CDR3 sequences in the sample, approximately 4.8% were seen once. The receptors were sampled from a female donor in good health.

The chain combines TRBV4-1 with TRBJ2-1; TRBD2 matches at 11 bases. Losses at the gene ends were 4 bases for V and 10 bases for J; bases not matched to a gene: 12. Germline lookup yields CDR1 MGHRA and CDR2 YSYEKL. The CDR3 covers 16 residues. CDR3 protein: CASSLITSGSPEEQFF. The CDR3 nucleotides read TGCGCCAGCAGCCTAATTACTAGCGGGAGCCCCGAAGAGCAGTTCTTC.

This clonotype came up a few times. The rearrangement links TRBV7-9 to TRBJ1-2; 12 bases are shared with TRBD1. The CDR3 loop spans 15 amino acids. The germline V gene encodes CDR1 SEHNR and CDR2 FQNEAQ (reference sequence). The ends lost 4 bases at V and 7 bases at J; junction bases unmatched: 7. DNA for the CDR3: TGTGCCAGCAGCTCCCCGGGACAGGGGGCGAGTGGCTACACCTTC. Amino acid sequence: CASSSPGQGASGYTF.

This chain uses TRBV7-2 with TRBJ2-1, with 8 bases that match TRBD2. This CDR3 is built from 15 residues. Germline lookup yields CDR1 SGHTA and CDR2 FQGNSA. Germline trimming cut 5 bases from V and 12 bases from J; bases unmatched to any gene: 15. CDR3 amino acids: CASSQSGSPSRVQFF. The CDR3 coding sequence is TGTGCCAGCAGCCAGAGCGGGAGCCCAAGTAGGGTGCAGTTCTTC. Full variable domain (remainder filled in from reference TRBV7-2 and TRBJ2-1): GAGVSQSPSNKVTEKGKDVELRCDPISGHTALYWYRQSLGQGLEFLIYFQGNSAPDKSGLPSDRFSAERTGGSVSTLTIQRTQQEDSAVYLCASSQSGSPSRVQFFGPGTRLTVL.

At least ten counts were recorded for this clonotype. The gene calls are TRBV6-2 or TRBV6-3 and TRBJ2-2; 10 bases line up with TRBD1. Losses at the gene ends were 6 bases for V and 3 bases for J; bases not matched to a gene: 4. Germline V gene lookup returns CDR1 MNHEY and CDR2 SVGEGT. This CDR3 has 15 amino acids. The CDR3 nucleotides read TGTGCCAGCAGAAGACAGGGGGCGTACACCGGGGAGCTGTTTTTT. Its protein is CASRRQGAYTGELFF.

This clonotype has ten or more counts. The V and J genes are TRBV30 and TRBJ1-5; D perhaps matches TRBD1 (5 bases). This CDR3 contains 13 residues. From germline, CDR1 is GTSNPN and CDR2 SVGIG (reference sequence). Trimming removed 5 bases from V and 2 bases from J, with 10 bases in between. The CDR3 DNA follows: TGTGCCTGGTCTCTGGGGGGCAATCAGCCCCAGCATTTT. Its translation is CAWSLGGNQPQHF.